The clone carrying this T cell receptor (beta chain) appeared many times. The antigen remains undetermined. V shed 0 bases and J 7 bases; nucleotides not matched to a gene: 7. This CDR3 is built from 17 residues. Germline CDR1 SGHTA, CDR2 FQGNSA. Unique molecular identifiers were incorporated when the TCRbeta library was constructed. TCRdb recomputed calls from the PCR reads with MiXCR, one row per CDR3 protein. This sample has 490,000 or so distinct CDR3 sequences, with 10% to 13% found just once. The data belong to a study of T-cell reconstitution after alpha-beta-depleted transplantation in children. The study, taken as a whole, reports: The authors attributed T-cell counts and diversity one year after transplant mostly to newly produced T cells. Reportedly, alpha-beta T cells present about two months post-transplant originated from several hundred expanded clones of graft origin. Diversity of TCRbeta at day 60 was high in some patients, arising from surviving recipient T cells and thymic progenitors.

The receptor's source is a child under 10 years old with inherited bone marrow failure, due to receive a stem cell transplant. This chain connects TRBV7-2 to TRBJ2-1; 12 positions agree with TRBD2. The sample consisted of PBMCs, taken before TCRalphabeta/CD19-depleted stem cell transplant. The CDR3 DNA is TGTGCCAGCAGCTTAGCACAGACTAGCGGGAGAGGAAATGAGCAGTTCTTC. This sequence encodes CASSLAQTSGRGNEQFF.